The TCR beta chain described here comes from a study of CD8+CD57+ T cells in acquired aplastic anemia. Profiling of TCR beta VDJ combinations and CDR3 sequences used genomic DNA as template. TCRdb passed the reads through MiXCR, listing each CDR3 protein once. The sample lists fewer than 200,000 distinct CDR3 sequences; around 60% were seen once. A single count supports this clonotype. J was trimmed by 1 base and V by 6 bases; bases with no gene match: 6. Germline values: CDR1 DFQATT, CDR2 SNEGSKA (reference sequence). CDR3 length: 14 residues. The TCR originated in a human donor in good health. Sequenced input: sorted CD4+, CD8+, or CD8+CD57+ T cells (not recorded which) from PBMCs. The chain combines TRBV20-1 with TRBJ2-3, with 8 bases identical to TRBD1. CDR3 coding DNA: TGCAGTGCGAGACAGGGGTGGGGCACAGATACGCAGTATTTT. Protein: CSARQGWGTDTQYF.